The clone carrying this T cell receptor (beta chain) is labeled medium-sized. These data originate in a study of liver allograft versus peripheral blood T cells. Study summary: Blood and transplanted-liver T cell receptor repertoires from recipients were compared.

This CDR3 region has 17 residues. The V end was cut by 0 bases, the J end by 1 base, with 15 bases between. Per the germline V gene, CDR1 is LNHDA and CDR2 is SQIVND (reference sequence). MiXCR, run by TCRdb on the reads, gives a single entry per CDR3 protein. The data show around 8,800 distinct CDR3 sequences, under 20% seen once. This receptor was taken from a human patient who had a liver transplant. Some T cells may possibly be graft donor cells. The V gene is TRBV19, the J gene TRBJ1-1; D is undetermined. CDR3 DNA sequence: TGTGCCAGTAGTATAGATGCCGAGGCCTTCCAGAACACTGAAGCTTTCTTT. This encodes CASSIDAEAFQNTEAFF.